This T cell receptor beta chain stems from a study of beta chain features in type 1 diabetes. About the research overall: Patients and healthy donors were similar in age, gender and cell yields. Study conclusions and caveats: Shortening of TCRB CDR3s, moderate but significant, appeared in all four CD4+ subsets of Type 1 diabetes patients. The similarity of naive, central memory and Treg TCRB repertoires appeared greater among patients than among healthy donors. In cDNA sequencing, cells with high TCR expression could be over-represented.

As for this clone: Its antigen is still unknown.

The CDR3 is made up of 16 amino acids. V shed 5 bases and J 1 base; nucleotides not matched to a gene: 8. The germline CDR1 and CDR2 sequences are SGHNT and YYREEE (reference sequence). The investigators reverse transcribed all of the isolated RNA, so they sequenced expressed TCRB transcripts. Assay: immunoSEQ multiplex PCR; the TCRdb copy retains only in-frame clones and omits some. In the table there are approximately 280,000 clones, about 15% of which are singletons. The gene calls are TRBV5-4 and TRBJ2-5, with 10 bases matching TRBD2. Sample: naive CD4+ T cells from blood. This clonotype was obtained from a man aged 18 to 30 with type 1 diabetes. DNA for the CDR3: TGTGCCAGCAGTTCAAATAGCGGGAGGACCCAAGAGACCCAGTACTTC. Translation: CASSSNSGRTQETQYF. The whole variable domain, remainder taken from reference TRBV5-4 and TRBJ2-5, is ETGVTQSPTHLIKTRGQQVTLRCSSQSGHNTVSWYQQALGQGPQFIFQYYREEENGRGNFPPRFSGLQFPNYSSELNVNALELDDSALYLCASSSNSGRTQETQYFGPGTRLLVL.